The following is a TCR beta chain sequence with its context. Antigen unknown. This entry comes from a study of T cell responses to AZD1222 COVID-19 vaccine. Study-level findings and limits: All repertoire sampling was performed exclusively after the peak T cell response. Spike-specific TCR breadth and depth grew following two AZD1222 doses. At baseline, just a handful of AZD1222 recipients tested seropositive.

Whether given at about 4 or about 12 weeks, second doses were pooled. The V gene's germline CDR1 is SGHRS and CDR2 YFSETQ. The CDR3 has 15 residues. V dropped 0 bases and J dropped 6 bases, with 15 bases sitting between them. The assay was immunoSEQ multiplex PCR, and TCRdb's table has in-frame clones only and misses some. Among about 120,000 clones listed, around 90% were seen once. The source was peripheral blood, collected 28 days after the second AZD1222 dose. J is TRBJ1-2 and V is TRBV5-1; D is undetermined. The clonotype comes from an adult who received the AZD1222 COVID-19 vaccine. CDR3 region: CASSLEAAIQDGYTF. DNA for the CDR3: TGCGCCAGCAGCTTGGAAGCCGCCATCCAGGATGGCTACACCTTC.